Presented here are 16 T cell receptor beta chains from one specimen sequenced in a study of T cells after yellow fever vaccination. TCRdb recomputed calls from the 5' RACE reads with MiXCR, one row per CDR3 protein. Found here are under 600,000 distinct CDR3 sequences, approximately 13% of them singletons; the top ten hold 11% to 15%. The sequencing used PBMCs, collected on the day of the yellow fever booster vaccination. The receptors were gathered from a man aged 25-45 years who received the YFV17D yellow fever vaccine.

The rearrangement joins TRBV6-5 to TRBJ2-2; D is unresolved. The CDR3 has 17 residues. From germline, CDR1 is MNHEY and CDR2 SVGAGI. The V gene lost 2 bases and the J gene lost 1 base, with 14 bases spanning the gap. The CDR3 DNA reads TGTGCCAGCAGTTACCAGGCAAGGCCTTGGAACACCGGGGAGCTGTTTTTT. This sequence encodes CASSYQARPWNTGELFF.

The rearrangement uses TRBV24-1 and TRBJ2-1, with 9 nucleotides matching TRBD2. The CDR3 sequence is 16 residues long. Germline loops: CDR1 KGHDR, CDR2 SFDVKD. Trimming removed 1 base from V and 10 bases from J; junction bases left unmatched: 10. CDR3 bases: TGTGCCACCAGTGATTTACGCGGGAGGGCCTCAGACGAGCAGTTCTTC. Protein: CATSDLRGRASDEQFF.

This clonotype was recorded a few times. This chain joins TRBV6-1 and TRBJ2-3; a possible D gene is TRBD2 (6 bases). This CDR3 comprises 15 residues. Trimming pared 5 bases from V and 0 bases from J, leaving 12 bases between. Germline lookup yields CDR1 MNHNS and CDR2 SASEGT. The CDR3, as DNA: TGTGCCAGCAGTAGTAGCGGCTTAAGCACAGATACGCAGTATTTT. This encodes CASSSSGLSTDTQYF.

J is TRBJ2-1 and V is TRBV29-1, with D perhaps matching TRBD1 (6 bases). The germline V and J ends were trimmed by 8 bases and 8 bases, with 16 bases remaining between them. This CDR3 comprises 12 residues. Looked up from germline, CDR1 is SQVTM and CDR2 is ANQGSEA. The CDR3 loop reads CSSQGGSYEQFF. In nucleotides, the CDR3 is TGCAGCTCCCAAGGGGGTAGTTATGAGCAGTTCTTC.

This clonotype was seen just once. J is TRBJ2-1 and V is TRBV4-3; weak D call: TRBD2 (7 bases). The CDR3 extends over 16 amino acids. Germline lookup yields CDR1 LGHNA and CDR2 YSLEER. V lost 4 bases to trimming and J lost 5 bases, with 18 bases between them. CDR3: CASSLVGGGPHNEQFF. As DNA, the CDR3 is TGCGCCAGCAGCCTCGTAGGGGGAGGGCCCCACAATGAGCAGTTCTTC.

The chain carries TRBV6-5 and TRBJ1-2; tentative D call: TRBD1 (6 bases). This CDR3 spans 16 amino acids. Trimming removed 2 bases from V and 4 bases from J, with 17 bases in between. The germline V gene encodes CDR1 MNHEY and CDR2 SVGAGI. The CDR3 nucleotides read TGTGCCAGCAGTTACGACGGAAAGGGGGGAGCCTATGGCTACACCTTC. It specifies CASSYDGKGGAYGYTF.

This clonotype was observed a handful of times. The chain carries TRBV27 and TRBJ2-3, with no clear D. Trimming removed 5 bases from V and 6 bases from J, with 12 bases in between. The CDR3 is made up of 13 amino acids. Germline CDR1 reads MNHEY; CDR2 reads SMNVEV (reference sequence). CDR3 bases: TGTGCCAGCAGTCCGGCACAGTCCGATACGCAGTATTTT. It encodes CASSPAQSDTQYF.

This chain connects TRBV18 to TRBJ2-3, with D maybe TRBD2 (5 bases). The length of the CDR3 is 15 residues. The germline V and J ends were trimmed by 2 bases and 2 bases, with 11 bases remaining between them. The germline gives CDR1 KGHSH, CDR2 LQKENI. For the CDR3, the DNA is TGTGCCAGCTCACCATCCCAGCGGAACACAGATACGCAGTATTTT. It codes for CASSPSQRNTDTQYF.

This clonotype has just a few counts. The V call is TRBV28, the J call TRBJ1-1; D unclear. The V gene's germline CDR1 is MDHEN and CDR2 SYDVKM. Trimming cost V 1 base and J 7 bases, with 7 bases left between them. The CDR3 runs to 12 residues. The CDR3 loop reads CASSLFGFEAFF. In DNA form, the CDR3 reads TGTGCCAGCAGTTTATTCGGGTTTGAAGCTTTCTTT. Drawing the rest from reference TRBV28 and TRBJ1-1, the complete variable domain is DVKVTQSSRYLVKRTGEKVFLECVQDMDHENMFWYRQDPGLGLRLIYFSYDVKMKEKGDIPEGYSVSREKKERFSLILESASTNQTSMYLCASSLFGFEAFFGQGTRLTVV.

This clonotype was counted only a few times. This chain uses TRBV5-1 with TRBJ2-7; 10 bases agree with TRBD1. The CDR3 contains 18 residues. Germline CDR1 SGHRS, CDR2 YFSETQ. The V segment lost 0 bases and the J segment 3 bases; nucleotides outside the gene matches: 12. The CDR3, as DNA: TGCGCCAGCAGCTTGGTTGGGCCAGGGACAGGGGCAAGCTACGAGCAGTACTTC. Protein sequence: CASSLVGPGTGASYEQYF.

The rearrangement joins TRBV29-1 to TRBJ2-3; D perhaps matches TRBD2 (6 bases). The length of the CDR3 is 13 residues. Per germline, CDR1 SQVTM and CDR2 ANQGSEA. The V gene lost 8 bases and the J gene lost 2 bases, with 14 bases spanning the gap. CDR3 sequence: CSSKAGFTDTQYF. The CDR3 DNA reads as TGCAGCTCAAAGGCGGGGTTCACAGATACGCAGTATTTT.

The chain links TRBV20-1 to TRBJ2-7; the D gene is possibly TRBD1 (6 bases). Germline lookup yields CDR1 DFQATT and CDR2 SNEGSKA (reference sequence). V was shortened by 0 bases and J by 4 bases, with 13 bases between the two germline ends. The CDR3 has 14 residues. DNA of the CDR3: TGCAGTGCTAGAGATCCACAGGGTGGTTACGAGCAGTACTTC. It translates to CSARDPQGGYEQYF.

This clonotype was counted a few times. The chain couples TRBV12-3 or TRBV12-4 to TRBJ1-1; 8 nucleotides agree with TRBD1. This CDR3 has 13 residues. Losses at the gene ends were 2 bases for V and 6 bases for J; bases not matched to a gene: 2. CDR3 residues: CASSLTGGAEAFF. DNA of the CDR3: TGTGCCAGCAGTTTAACAGGGGGGGCTGAAGCTTTCTTT.

This clonotype was picked up a small number of times. The chain has TRBV25-1 and TRBJ2-7; 8 bases are a match to TRBD1. V lost 3 bases, J lost 2 bases, and 6 bases stayed unmatched. The CDR3 totals 15 residues. Germline V CDR1 and CDR2: MGHDK, SYGVNS. CDR3 coding DNA: TGTGCCAGCAGTGATCCGGGACAGGCGACCTACGAGCAGTACTTC. It codes for CASSDPGQATYEQYF.

This clonotype was seen more than once but under ten times. The J gene is TRBJ2-5, the V gene TRBV4-2; D gene unclear. The CDR3 contains 15 residues. Germline values: CDR1 LGHNA, CDR2 YNFKEQ. The V and J ends lost 0 bases and 5 bases respectively, with 13 bases between them. The CDR3 DNA reads as TGTGCCAGCAGCCAAGACCTAAAATTAAAGGAGACCCAGTACTTC. Its translation: CASSQDLKLKETQYF.

This clonotype showed up just a few times. The V gene is TRBV11-2, the J gene TRBJ2-3; 10 nucleotides line up with TRBD2. The trim removed 0 bases at V and 4 bases at J, leaving 10 bases unmatched. The CDR3 runs to 18 residues. Germline loops: CDR1 SGHAT, CDR2 FQNNGV. The DNA of the CDR3 is TGTGCCAGCAGCTTAGATGCGGCTAGCGGGAGTAGTCCAGATACGCAGTATTTT. This gives the protein CASSLDAASGSSPDTQYF.